The T cell receptor (beta chain) under discussion was sequenced for a study of blood T cell repertoires in COVID-19. Study-level information: In each case, the material was cDNA or gDNA derived from T cells, B-cell-depleted T cells, or PBMCs.

Residents of about two dozen US areas, aged roughly 18 to 89 years, made up the participants. Clinical history as reported by participants underpinned cohort assignment. Profiled with immunoSEQ multiplex PCR; TCRdb holds only in-frame clones, not every one. The sample has some 250,000 clones; 70% to 90% are singletons. The sequence came from a woman aged 45-59 years who had recovered from COVID-19. Sequencing input: PBMCs or T cells enriched from blood (not recorded which).

The CDR3 reads CASRLAGGPYNEQFF. CDR3 DNA: TGTGCCAGCAGGTTAGCGGGAGGTCCCTACAATGAGCAGTTCTTC. The chain uses TRBV2 and TRBJ2-1; 10 bases match TRBD2. Germline CDR1 is SNHLY and CDR2 is FYNNEI. The CDR3 runs 15 residues. V shed 6 bases, J shed 2 bases, and the junction held 4 bases outside the gene matches.